The 12 T cell receptor beta chains reported below all come from one sample, sequenced in a study of early T cells in non-severe SARS-CoV-2 infection. TCRdb redid the calling of the 5' RACE reads with MiXCR, one entry per CDR3 protein. Seen here are approximately 46,000 distinct CDR3 sequences, around 6.1% observed once, and the top ten hold about an eighth. Sequenced input: whole blood. The source of these receptors is an adult who was a healthcare worker with PCR-confirmed SARS-CoV-2 infection or an uninfected control (not recorded which).

This clonotype has only a few counts. The chain joins TRBV5-1 to TRBJ2-7; TRBD1 matches 10 bases. V lost 4 bases, J lost 2 bases, and 3 bases stayed unmatched. Germline V lookup: CDR1 SGHRS, CDR2 YFSETQ. CDR3 length: 14 amino acids. CDR3 amino acids: CASSGDRGTYEQYF. As DNA, the CDR3 is TGCGCCAGCAGCGGGGACAGGGGAACCTACGAGCAGTACTTC.

This clonotype showed up many times. This sequence joins TRBV5-1 and TRBJ2-7, with D hard to call. The length of the CDR3 is 13 residues. Looked up from germline, CDR1 is SGHRS and CDR2 is YFSETQ. The germline V and J ends were trimmed by 3 bases and 0 bases, with 7 bases remaining between them. CDR3 in DNA: TGCGCCAGCAGCTCCAAGAGCTCCTACGAGCAGTACTTC. It is translated as CASSSKSSYEQYF.

DNA for the CDR3: TGCAGTGCTAGAGATCGGCGGGGCATAGAGACCCAGTACTTC. It yields the protein CSARDRRGIETQYF. The chain combines TRBV20-1 with TRBJ2-5; a weak D match, TRBD2 (6 bases). Germline values: CDR1 DFQATT, CDR2 SNEGSKA (reference sequence). The V and J ends lost 0 bases and 4 bases respectively, with 12 bases between them. The CDR3 has 14 amino acids.

In this sample, this clonotype turned up many times. The CDR3 DNA reads TGTGCCAGCAGTTCCACGGCGACAGGGGAGTTGAAGCCCCAGCATTTT. As protein: CASSSTATGELKPQHF. The chain combines TRBV28 with TRBJ1-5; TRBD1 matches at 8 bases. V dropped 4 bases and J dropped 8; count of bases not matched to a gene: 13. Looked up from germline, CDR1 is MDHEN and CDR2 is SYDVKM. The CDR3 loop spans 16 amino acids.

This clonotype appeared many times. This chain links TRBV27 with TRBJ1-5; D is undetermined. CDR3 length equals 15 residues. V dropped 4 bases and J dropped 6 bases, with 16 bases sitting between them. Germline V gene sequence: CDR1 MNHEY, CDR2 SMNVEV (reference sequence). In DNA, the CDR3 is TGTGCCAGCAGTTCCCGGGCCACCTCGGGTCAGCCCCAGCATTTT. It is translated as CASSSRATSGQPQHF.

This clonotype was counted between two and nine times. The chain is built from TRBV5-1 and TRBJ2-3; tentatively, D is TRBD1 (6 bases). This CDR3 has 15 amino acids. V was cut by 3 bases and J by 0 bases, with 11 bases left in between. Germline loops: CDR1 SGHRS, CDR2 YFSETQ. The CDR3 DNA reads as TGCGCCAGCAGCTCCGGCGGACAGAGCACAGATACGCAGTATTTT. It is translated as CASSSGGQSTDTQYF.

The genes are TRBV7-6 and TRBJ1-6; D is perhaps TRBD1 (5 bases). Germline CDR1 is SGHVS and CDR2 is FNYEAQ. V lost 1 base, J lost 7 bases, and 11 bases lay in between. This CDR3 contains 15 residues. The CDR3 DNA sequence: TGTGCCAGCAGCTTAGGGGACGCTACCAATTCACCCCTCCACTTT. This codes for CASSLGDATNSPLHF.

The rearrangement uses TRBV19 and TRBJ2-1; the D is unclear. Between the trimmed V and J ends, which lost 7 bases and 4 bases, there was a span of 5 bases. This CDR3 contains 11 residues. Germline CDR1 LNHDA, CDR2 SQIVND (reference sequence). As DNA, the CDR3 is TGTGCCAGTACCAATTACAATGAGCAGTTCTTC. Residues: CASTNYNEQFF.

This clonotype was seen ten or more times. The chain carries TRBV7-3 and TRBJ2-3; D may be TRBD2 (6 bases). Germline CDR1 and CDR2: SGHTA and FQGTGA. Between the trimmed V and J ends, which lost 4 bases and 0 bases, there was a span of 8 bases. CDR3 length: 14 amino acids. CDR3 residues: CASSWDSSTDTQYF. The CDR3 region has the DNA TGTGCCAGCAGCTGGGACTCAAGCACAGATACGCAGTATTTT.

This clonotype was counted only a few times. The V gene is TRBV5-1, the J gene TRBJ2-3, with a tentative D call TRBD2 (6 bases). The CDR3 consists of 17 residues. CDR1 is SGHRS and CDR2 is YFSETQ in the germline V gene. V dropped 1 base and J dropped 2 bases, with 17 bases sitting between them. The DNA for the CDR3 is TGCGCCAGCAGCTTGACGAGCGGGTATTCGTTCACAGATACGCAGTATTTT. It translates to CASSLTSGYSFTDTQYF. The full variable domain, with the rest looked up from reference TRBV5-1 and TRBJ2-3, is KAGVTQTPRYLIKTRGQQVTLSCSPISGHRSVSWYQQTPGQGLQFLFEYFSETQRNKGNFPGRFSGRQFSNSRSEMNVSTLELGDSALYLCASSLTSGYSFTDTQYFGPGTRLTVL.

In this sample, this clonotype turned up many times. V is TRBV7-2 and J is TRBJ2-7; D may be TRBD1 (6 bases). The germline V gene has CDR1 SGHTA and CDR2 FQGNSA. The CDR3 contains 14 residues. V was shortened by 3 bases and J by 2 bases, with 11 bases between the two germline ends. Written as DNA, the CDR3 is TGTGCCAGCAGCTTGACCGGACAGACCTACGAGCAGTACTTC. This sequence encodes CASSLTGQTYEQYF. Looking up the rest from reference TRBV7-2 and TRBJ2-7 gives the full variable domain: GAGVSQSPSNKVTEKGKDVELRCDPISGHTALYWYRQSLGQGLEFLIYFQGNSAPDKSGLPSDRFSAERTGGSVSTLTIQRTQQEDSAVYLCASSLTGQTYEQYFGPGTRLTVT.

This clonotype was seen repeatedly, ten times or more. The DNA for the CDR3 is TGTGCCAGCAGCCAAGGGACCGCGAACACCGGGGAGCTGTTTTTT. The encoded protein is CASSQGTANTGELFF. The chain carries TRBV3-1 and TRBJ2-2; D unresolved. The CDR3 has 15 residues. V was cut by 1 base and J by 0 bases, with 6 bases left in between. CDR1 and CDR2 (germline): LGHDT, YNNKEL (reference sequence).